This T cell receptor beta chain was identified during a study of T cell responses to AZD1222 COVID-19 vaccine. Study observations and caveats: The study identified only six AZD1222 recipients as seropositive at baseline. The study found Spike-specific TCR breadth and depth rose after two AZD1222 doses. Donors were chiefly white British, with a greater number of females, and clonal diversity was perhaps underestimated.

Sequencing was performed with immunoSEQ multiplex PCR; in TCRdb, only in-frame clones are kept and a portion is missing. Among some 150,000 clones listed, over 75% were seen once. Germline V gene data show CDR1 as SGHNT and CDR2 as YYREEE (reference sequence). The ends were cut back, 4 bases at V and 7 bases at J, with 13 bases in the middle. This CDR3 is built from 13 residues. Concerning this clone itself: Its matching antigen is unknown.

The sequence derives from an adult in good health. The sequencing used peripheral blood, collected on day 0 of AZD1222 vaccination. This chain connects TRBV5-4 to TRBJ2-3; the D gene is possibly TRBD2 (6 bases). CDR3 sequence (DNA): TGTGCCAGCAGCCCGGAGGGGTTTTATACGCAGTATTTT. This gives the protein CASSPEGFYTQYF. The variable domain in full, with the rest retrieved from reference TRBV5-4 and TRBJ2-3, is ETGVTQSPTHLIKTRGQQVTLRCSSQSGHNTVSWYQQALGQGPQFIFQYYREEENGRGNFPPRFSGLQFPNYSSELNVNALELDDSALYLCASSPEGFYTQYFGPGTRLTVL.